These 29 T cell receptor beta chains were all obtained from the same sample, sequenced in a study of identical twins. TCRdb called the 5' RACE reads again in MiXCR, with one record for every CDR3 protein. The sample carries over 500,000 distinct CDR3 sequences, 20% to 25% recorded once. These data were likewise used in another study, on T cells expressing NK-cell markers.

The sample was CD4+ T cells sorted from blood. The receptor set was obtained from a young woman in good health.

CDR3 sequence: CAISGDFTGELFF. The CDR3, as DNA: TGTGCCATCAGTGGGGATTTCACCGGGGAGCTGTTTTTT. The V gene is TRBV10-3, the J gene TRBJ2-2; D is uncertain. The length of the CDR3 is 13 residues. Trimming shortened V by 4 bases and J by 4 bases, and 7 bases separated the two germline ends. Germline lookup yields CDR1 ENHRY and CDR2 SYGVKD.

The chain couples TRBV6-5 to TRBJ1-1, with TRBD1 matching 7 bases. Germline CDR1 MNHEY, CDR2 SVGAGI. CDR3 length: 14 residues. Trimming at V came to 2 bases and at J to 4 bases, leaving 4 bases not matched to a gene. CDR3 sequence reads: CASSYDRAVTEAFF. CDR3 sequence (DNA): TGTGCCAGCAGTTACGACAGGGCGGTCACTGAAGCTTTCTTT.

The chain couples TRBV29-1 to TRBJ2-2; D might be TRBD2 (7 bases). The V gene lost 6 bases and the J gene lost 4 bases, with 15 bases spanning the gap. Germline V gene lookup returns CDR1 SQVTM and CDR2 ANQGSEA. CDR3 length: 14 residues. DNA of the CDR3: TGCAGCGTGAGGGGGAGGGGCGGCACCGGGGAGCTGTTTTTT. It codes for CSVRGRGGTGELFF.

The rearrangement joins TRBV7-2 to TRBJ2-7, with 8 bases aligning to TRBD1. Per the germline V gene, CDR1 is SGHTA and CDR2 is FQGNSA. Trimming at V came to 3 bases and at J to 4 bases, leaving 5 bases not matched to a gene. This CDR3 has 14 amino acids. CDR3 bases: TGTGCCAGCAGCTTTCCAGGGGGCTTTTACGAGCAGTACTTC. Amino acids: CASSFPGGFYEQYF.

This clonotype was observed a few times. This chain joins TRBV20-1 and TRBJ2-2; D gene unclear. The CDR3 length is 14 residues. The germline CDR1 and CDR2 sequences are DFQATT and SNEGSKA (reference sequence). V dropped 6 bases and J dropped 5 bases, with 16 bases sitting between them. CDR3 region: CSAMAHGRTGELFF. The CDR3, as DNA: TGCAGTGCCATGGCACACGGGCGAACCGGGGAGCTGTTTTTT.

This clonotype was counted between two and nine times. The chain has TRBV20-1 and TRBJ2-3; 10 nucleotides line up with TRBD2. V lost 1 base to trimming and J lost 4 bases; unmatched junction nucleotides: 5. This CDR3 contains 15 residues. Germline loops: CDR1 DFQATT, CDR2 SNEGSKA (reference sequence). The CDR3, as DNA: TGCAGTGCTAGAGGGACTAGCGGCAGCCCAGATACGCAGTATTTT. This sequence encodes CSARGTSGSPDTQYF.

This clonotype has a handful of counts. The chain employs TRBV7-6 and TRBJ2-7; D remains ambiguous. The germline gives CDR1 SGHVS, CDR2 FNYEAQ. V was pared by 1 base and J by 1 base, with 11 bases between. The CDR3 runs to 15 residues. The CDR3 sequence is CASSLGVDGSYEQYF. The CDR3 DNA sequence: TGTGCCAGCAGCTTAGGAGTGGACGGGTCCTACGAGCAGTACTTC.

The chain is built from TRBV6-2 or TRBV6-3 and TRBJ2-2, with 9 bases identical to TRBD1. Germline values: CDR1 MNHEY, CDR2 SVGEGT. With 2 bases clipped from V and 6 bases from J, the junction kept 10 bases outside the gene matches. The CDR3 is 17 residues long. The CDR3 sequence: CASSYNAGTGLAGELFF. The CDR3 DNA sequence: TGTGCCAGCAGTTACAATGCCGGGACAGGGTTGGCCGGGGAGCTGTTTTTT.

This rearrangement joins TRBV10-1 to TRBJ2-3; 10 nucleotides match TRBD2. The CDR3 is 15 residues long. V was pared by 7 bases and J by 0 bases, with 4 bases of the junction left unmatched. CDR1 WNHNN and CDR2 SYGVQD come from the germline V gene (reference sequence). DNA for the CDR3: TGCGCCAGCAAAAGGACTAGCGGAAGCACAGATACGCAGTATTTT. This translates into CASKRTSGSTDTQYF.

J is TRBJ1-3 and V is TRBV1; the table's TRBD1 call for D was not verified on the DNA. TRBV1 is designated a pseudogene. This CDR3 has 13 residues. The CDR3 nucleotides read TGTGCCAGCAGCGAAAGGACAGCCCTGCACCTATATTTT. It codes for CASSERTALHLYF.

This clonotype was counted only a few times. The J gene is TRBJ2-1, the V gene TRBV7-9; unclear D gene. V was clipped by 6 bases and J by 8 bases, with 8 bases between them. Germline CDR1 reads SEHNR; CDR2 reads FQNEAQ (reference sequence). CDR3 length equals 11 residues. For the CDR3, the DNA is TGTGCCAGCAGTATCTTGGATGAGCAGTTCTTC. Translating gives CASSILDEQFF.

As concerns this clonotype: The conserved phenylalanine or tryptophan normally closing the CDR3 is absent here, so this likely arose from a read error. The CDR3 region has the DNA TGTGCCAGCAGTTTATCGGACAGAGGGTACGAGCAGTACTCC. Translating it yields CASSLSDRGYEQYS. The chain joins TRBV12-3 or TRBV12-4 to TRBJ2-7, with D tentatively TRBD1 (6 bases). The CDR3 contains 14 residues. V was pared by 2 bases and J by 4 bases, with 12 bases between.

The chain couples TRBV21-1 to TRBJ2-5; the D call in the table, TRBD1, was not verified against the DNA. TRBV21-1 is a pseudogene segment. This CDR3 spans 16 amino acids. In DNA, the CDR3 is TGTGCCAGCAGCATCTCCTCCCCGACGGGAAGGGTGACCCAGTACTTC. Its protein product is CASSISSPTGRVTQYF.

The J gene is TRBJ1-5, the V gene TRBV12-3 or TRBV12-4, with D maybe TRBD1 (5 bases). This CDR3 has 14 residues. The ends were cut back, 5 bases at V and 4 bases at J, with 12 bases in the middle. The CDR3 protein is CASSTDGGNQPQHF. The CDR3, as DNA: TGTGCCAGCAGTACCGACGGGGGTAATCAGCCCCAGCATTTT.

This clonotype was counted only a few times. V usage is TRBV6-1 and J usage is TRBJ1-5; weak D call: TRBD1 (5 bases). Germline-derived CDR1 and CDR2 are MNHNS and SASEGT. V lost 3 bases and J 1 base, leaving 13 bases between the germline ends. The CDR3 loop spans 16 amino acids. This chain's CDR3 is CASSDVRGLSNQPQHF. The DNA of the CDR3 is TGTGCCAGCAGTGATGTCCGGGGCTTAAGCAATCAGCCCCAGCATTTT.

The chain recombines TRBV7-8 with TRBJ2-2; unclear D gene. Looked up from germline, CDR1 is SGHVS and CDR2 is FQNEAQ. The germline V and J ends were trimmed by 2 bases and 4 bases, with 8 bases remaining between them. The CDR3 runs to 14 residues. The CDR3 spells CASSLFRSTGELFF. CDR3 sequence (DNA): TGTGCCAGCAGCTTATTCCGATCCACCGGGGAGCTGTTTTTT.

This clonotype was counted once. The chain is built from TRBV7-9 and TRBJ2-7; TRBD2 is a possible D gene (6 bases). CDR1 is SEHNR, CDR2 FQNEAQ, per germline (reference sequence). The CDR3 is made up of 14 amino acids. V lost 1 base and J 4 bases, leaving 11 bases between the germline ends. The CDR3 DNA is TGTGCCAGCAGCTTAGGGCGGGACCGTTACGAGCAGTACTTC. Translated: CASSLGRDRYEQYF.

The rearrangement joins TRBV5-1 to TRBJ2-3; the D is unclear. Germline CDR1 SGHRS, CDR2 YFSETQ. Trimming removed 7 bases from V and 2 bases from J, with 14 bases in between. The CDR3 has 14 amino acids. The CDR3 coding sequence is TGCGCCAGCGGAGAAGGGCCGGACACAGATACGCAGTATTTT. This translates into CASGEGPDTDTQYF.

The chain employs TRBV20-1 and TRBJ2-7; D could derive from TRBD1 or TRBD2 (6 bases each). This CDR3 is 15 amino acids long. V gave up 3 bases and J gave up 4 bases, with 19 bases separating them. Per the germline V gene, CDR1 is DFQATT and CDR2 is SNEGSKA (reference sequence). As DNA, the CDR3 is TGCAGTGCTAGTGACTCGGCCGGGGGCCCTTACGAGCAGTACTTC. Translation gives CSASDSAGGPYEQYF.

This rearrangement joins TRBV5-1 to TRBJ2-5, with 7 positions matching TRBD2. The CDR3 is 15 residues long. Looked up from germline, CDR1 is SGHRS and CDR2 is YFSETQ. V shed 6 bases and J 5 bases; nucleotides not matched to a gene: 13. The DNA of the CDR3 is TGCGCCAGCACCATTTGGCGGGGGAGGGTTGAGACCCAGTACTTC. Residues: CASTIWRGRVETQYF.

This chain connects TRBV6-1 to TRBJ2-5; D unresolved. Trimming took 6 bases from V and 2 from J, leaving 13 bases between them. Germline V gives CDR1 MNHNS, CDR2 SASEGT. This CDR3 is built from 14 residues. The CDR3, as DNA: TGTGCCAGCAGCACCAGGTACTGGCAAGAGACCCAGTACTTC. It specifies CASSTRYWQETQYF.

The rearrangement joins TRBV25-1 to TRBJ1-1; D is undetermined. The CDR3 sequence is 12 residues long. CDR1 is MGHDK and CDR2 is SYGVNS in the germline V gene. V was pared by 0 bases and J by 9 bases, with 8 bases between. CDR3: CASSEYEKQAFF. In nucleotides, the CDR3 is TGTGCCAGCAGTGAATATGAAAAGCAAGCTTTCTTT.

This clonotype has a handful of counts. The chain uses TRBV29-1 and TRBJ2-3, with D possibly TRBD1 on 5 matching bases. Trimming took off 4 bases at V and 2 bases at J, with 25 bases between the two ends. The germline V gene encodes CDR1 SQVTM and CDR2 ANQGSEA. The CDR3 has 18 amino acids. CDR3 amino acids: CSVGGQGYQGVNTDTQYF. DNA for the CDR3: TGCAGCGTTGGTGGCCAGGGCTACCAAGGTGTAAACACAGATACGCAGTATTTT.

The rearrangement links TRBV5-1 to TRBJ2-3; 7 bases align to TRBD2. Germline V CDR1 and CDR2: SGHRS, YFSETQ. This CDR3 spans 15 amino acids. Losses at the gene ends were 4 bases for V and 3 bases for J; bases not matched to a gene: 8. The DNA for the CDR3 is TGCGCCAGCAGCGCTCTAGCGGTCGGAACAGATACGCAGTATTTT. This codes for CASSALAVGTDTQYF.

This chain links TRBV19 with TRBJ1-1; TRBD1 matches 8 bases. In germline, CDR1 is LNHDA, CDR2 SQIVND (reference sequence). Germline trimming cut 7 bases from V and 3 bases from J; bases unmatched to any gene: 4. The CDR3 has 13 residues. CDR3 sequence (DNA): TGTGCCAGTACGGACAGGGAGTACACTGAAGCTTTCTTT. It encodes CASTDREYTEAFF.

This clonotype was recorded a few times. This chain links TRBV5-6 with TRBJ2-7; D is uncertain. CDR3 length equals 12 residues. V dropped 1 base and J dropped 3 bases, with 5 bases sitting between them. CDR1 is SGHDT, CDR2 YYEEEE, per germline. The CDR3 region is CASSLRRYEQYF. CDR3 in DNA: TGTGCCAGCAGCTTGCGGCGCTACGAGCAGTACTTC. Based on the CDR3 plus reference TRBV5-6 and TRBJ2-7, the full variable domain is DAGVTQSPTHLIKTRGQQVTLRCSPKSGHDTVSWYQQALGQGPQFIFQYYEEEERQRGNFPDRFSGHQFPNYSSELNVNALLLGDSALYLCASSLRRYEQYFGPGTRLTVT.

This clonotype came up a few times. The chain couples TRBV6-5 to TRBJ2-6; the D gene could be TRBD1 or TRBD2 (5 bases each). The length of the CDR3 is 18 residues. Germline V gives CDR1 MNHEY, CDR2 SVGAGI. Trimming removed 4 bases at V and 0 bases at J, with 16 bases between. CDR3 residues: CASSWGWGFPSGANVLTF. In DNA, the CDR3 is TGTGCCAGCAGTTGGGGATGGGGGTTCCCCTCTGGGGCCAACGTCCTGACTTTC.

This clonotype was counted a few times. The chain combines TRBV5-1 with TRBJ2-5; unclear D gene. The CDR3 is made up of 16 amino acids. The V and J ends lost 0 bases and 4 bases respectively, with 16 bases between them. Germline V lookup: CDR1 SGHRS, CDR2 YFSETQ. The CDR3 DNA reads TGCGCCAGCAGCTTGGCTTTGTTGGGTCTCCCAGAGACCCAGTACTTC. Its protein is CASSLALLGLPETQYF.

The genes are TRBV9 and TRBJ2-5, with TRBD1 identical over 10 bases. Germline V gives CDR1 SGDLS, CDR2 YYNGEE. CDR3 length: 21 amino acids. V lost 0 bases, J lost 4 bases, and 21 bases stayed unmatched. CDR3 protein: CASSVDGSWDRGSRKRETQYF. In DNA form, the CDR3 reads TGTGCCAGCAGCGTAGATGGAAGTTGGGACAGGGGTAGTAGGAAAAGAGAGACCCAGTACTTC.